A selection of T cell receptor beta chains follows, all from one sample in a study of T cell responses to AZD1222 COVID-19 vaccine. This table comes from immunoSEQ multiplex PCR, and its TCRdb copy is limited to in-frame clones, with some not included. The sample contains 85,000 to 130,000 clones, 75% to 90% of which appear only once. The sequenced sample was peripheral blood, obtained on day 0 of AZD1222 vaccination. These receptors all come from an adult in good health. Both conserved end residues are part of each CDR3. A D gene is named only where the DNA matches it firmly. Clone sizes are given selectively: once, few, many, or a class where the clone is expanded.

CDR3aa,CDR3nt,d_gene,v_gene,j_gene,abundance
CASSLRTGVSYEQYF,TGCGCCAGCAGCCTCCGGACAGGGGTCTCCTACGAGCAGTACTTC,TRBD1,TRBV4-1,TRBJ2-7,-
CASSLPGGRTDTQYF,TGTGCCAGCAGTTTACCGGGGGGCCGCACAGATACGCAGTATTTT,-,TRBV27,TRBJ2-3,-
CATSLQAGDQFF,TGTGCCACCAGCCTTCAGGCAGGGGACCAGTTCTTC,-,TRBV15,TRBJ2-1,-
CASSSTGGSGTEAFF,TGTGCCAGCAGCTCAACAGGGGGGAGTGGAACTGAAGCTTTCTTT,TRBD1,TRBV7-3,TRBJ1-1,-
CASSQTGQGSYGYTF,TGTGCCAGCAGCCAAACTGGACAGGGATCATATGGCTACACCTTC,TRBD1,TRBV5-5,TRBJ1-2,-
CASSSVGTASYNEQFF,TGTGCCAGCAGTTCAGTCGGGACAGCGTCCTACAATGAGCAGTTCTTC,TRBD1,TRBV11-2,TRBJ2-1,-
CASSLASGGVLF,TGTGCCAGCAGTTTAGCGTCTGGGGGGGTACTTTTT,-,TRBV12-3/TRBV12-4,TRBJ1-3,-
CASSEDWVRAFF,TGTGCCAGCAGTGAAGACTGGGTACGAGCTTTCTTT,-,TRBV2,TRBJ1-1,-
CASSRDRLGYYEQYF,TGTGCCAGCAGCCGGGACAGACTAGGCTACTACGAGCAGTACTTC,-,TRBV14,TRBJ2-7,-
CASSPRAPTGYTF,TGTGCCAGCAGCCCCAGGGCTCCCACTGGCTACACCTTC,-,TRBV7-8,TRBJ1-2,-
CASSPLWDREEAFF,TGTGCCAGCAGTCCTCTATGGGACCGAGAGGAAGCTTTCTTT,-,TRBV6-4,TRBJ1-1,-
CASSQPRQSIRTDTQYF,TGCGCCAGCAGCCAACCTAGGCAGTCGATTCGCACAGATACGCAGTATTTT,-,TRBV4-1,TRBJ2-3,-
CASNLPGLAENTGELFF,TGTGCCAGCAACCTCCCCGGACTAGCGGAGAACACCGGGGAGCTGTTTTTT,TRBD2,TRBV4-2,TRBJ2-2,-
CASDTIRGGGQPQHF,TGTGCCAGCGATACAATTAGAGGGGGCGGACAGCCCCAGCATTTT,TRBD1,TRBV6-5,TRBJ1-5,-
CAIGTAISNQPQHF,TGTGCCATCGGGACAGCTATTAGCAATCAGCCCCAGCATTTT,TRBD1,TRBV28,TRBJ1-5,-
CASSLRRSSSYNEQFF,TGTGCCAGCAGCTTAAGGCGTTCGAGCTCCTACAATGAGCAGTTCTTC,-,TRBV7-9,TRBJ2-1,-
CASSLGAGTDTQYF,TGTGCCAGCAGCTTGGGGGCGGGTACAGATACGCAGTATTTT,-,TRBV5-4,TRBJ2-3,-
CASSHLMVQGILYIGNQPQHF,TGCGCCAGCAGTCACTTAATGGTTCAGGGGATTCTTTATATAGGCAATCAGCCCCAGCATTTT,-,TRBV23-1,TRBJ1-5,-
CASSPRGGSTDTQYF,TGTGCCAGCAGTCCCCGCGGGGGAAGCACAGATACGCAGTATTTT,TRBD2,TRBV28,TRBJ2-3,once
CSVEGPAGELFF,TGCAGCGTTGAAGGGCCGGCCGGGGAGCTGTTTTTT,-,TRBV29-1,TRBJ2-2,once
CASSDQSGAPDTQYF,TGTGCCAGCAGTGATCAAAGCGGGGCCCCAGATACTCAGTATTTT,TRBD2,TRBV6-1,TRBJ2-3,-
CSVRPDRGYNEQYF,TGCAGCGTTCGCCCGGACAGGGGGTATAACGAGCAGTACTTC,TRBD1,TRBV29-1,TRBJ2-7,once
CASRGRPTNYGYTF,TGTGCCAGCAGGGGACGGCCGACTAACTATGGCTACACCTTC,-,TRBV6-5,TRBJ1-2,-
CASRFSGTSGSPQAETQYF,TGTGCCAGCAGGTTCTCCGGGACTAGCGGGAGCCCCCAAGCCGAGACCCAGTACTTC,TRBD2,TRBV7-9,TRBJ2-5,-
CASSQAWASSGNTIYF,TGTGCCAGCAGCCAAGCGTGGGCCAGCTCTGGAAACACCATATATTTT,-,TRBV4-2,TRBJ1-3,once
CASSRLGTGYFEQFF,TGTGCCAGCAGTAGATTGGGAACAGGGTACTTCGAGCAGTTCTTC,-,TRBV25-1,TRBJ2-1,once
CASSLGTFTEAFF,TGTGCCAGCAGCTTAGGCACTTTCACTGAAGCTTTCTTT,-,TRBV5-6,TRBJ1-1,-
CASSLSKRVLNTEAFF,TGTGCCAGCAGCTTAAGTAAAAGGGTTTTGAACACTGAAGCTTTCTTT,-,TRBV7-9,TRBJ1-1,-
CASRQWDRSNYGYTF,TGTGCCAGCAGACAGTGGGACCGCTCTAACTATGGCTACACCTTC,-,TRBV2,TRBJ1-2,few
CASSTTGGPRAEQFF,TGTGCCAGCAGCACGACCGGGGGGCCCCGGGCTGAGCAGTTCTTC,-,TRBV7-9,TRBJ2-1,-
CAMGAWGQNEQFF,TGTGCCATGGGGGCCTGGGGGCAGAATGAGCAGTTCTTC,-,TRBV7-9,TRBJ2-1,-
CASSRGSYNEQFF,TGTGCCAGCAGCCGCGGATCCTACAATGAGCAGTTCTTC,-,TRBV2,TRBJ2-1,-
CASSLLGLNTEAFF,TGTGCCAGCAGCTTACTGGGTTTGAACACTGAAGCTTTCTTT,-,TRBV7-9,TRBJ1-1,-
CASSLGHAEEQYF,TGTGCCAGCAGCCTCGGACACGCCGAGGAGCAGTACTTC,-,TRBV11-2,TRBJ2-7,-
CASSTGQNSGNTIYF,TGTGCCAGCTCAACGGGACAGAACTCTGGAAACACCATATATTTT,TRBD1,TRBV18,TRBJ1-3,-
CATSDRSLGKYGYTF,TGTGCCACCAGTGATCGTTCTTTAGGGAAATATGGCTACACCTTC,-,TRBV24-1,TRBJ1-2,-
CASRDRGQNGYTF,TGTGCCAGCAGGGACAGGGGGCAGAATGGCTACACCTTC,TRBD1,TRBV28,TRBJ1-2,-
CATSRGDRGNTIYF,TGTGCCACCAGCAGGGGGGACAGGGGTAACACCATATATTTT,TRBD1,TRBV15,TRBJ1-3,-
CATSRARRNTGELFF,TGTGCCACCAGCAGAGCCCGCAGGAACACCGGGGAGCTGTTTTTT,-,TRBV15,TRBJ2-2,once
CASSLAWRGYTF,TGTGCCAGCAGTTTAGCTTGGAGGGGCTACACCTTC,-,TRBV28,TRBJ1-2,-
CASSLVVQGDEAFF,TGCGCCAGCAGCTTGGTTGTGCAGGGGGATGAAGCTTTCTTT,TRBD1,TRBV5-1,TRBJ1-1,-
CASSARDTQGTQYF,TGTGCCAGCAGCGCCCGGGACACCCAAGGGACCCAGTACTTC,-,TRBV9,TRBJ2-5,-
CASMDRKSGGNTIYF,TGTGCCAGCATGGACAGAAAATCGGGTGGAAACACCATATATTTT,-,TRBV7-9,TRBJ1-3,-
CASSQEEDRAREYTEAFF,TGCGCCAGCAGCCAAGAGGAGGACAGGGCGAGAGAGTACACTGAAGCTTTCTTT,TRBD1,TRBV4-3,TRBJ1-1,once
CASSMGLAKTQYF,TGTGCCAGTAGTATGGGACTAGCGAAGACCCAGTACTTC,TRBD2,TRBV19,TRBJ2-5,-
CASSRMATEAFF,TGTGCCAGCTCAAGGATGGCCACTGAAGCTTTCTTT,-,TRBV18,TRBJ1-1,once
CASSYSIQGPSNEQFF,TGTGCCAGCAGTTACTCGATCCAGGGCCCGTCTAATGAGCAGTTCTTC,-,TRBV6-2/TRBV6-3,TRBJ2-1,-
CASSPTASGSAFYEQYF,TGTGCCAGCAGCCCCACGGCTAGCGGGAGTGCGTTCTACGAGCAGTACTTC,TRBD2,TRBV7-2,TRBJ2-7,once
CASSWGDGITGTSQFF,TGTGCCAGCAGCTGGGGTGACGGAATTACCGGGACGAGTCAGTTCTTC,-,TRBV7-8,TRBJ2-1,-
CASSLLTGRGQPQHF,TGTGCCAGCAGTTTACTAACAGGGAGGGGGCAGCCCCAGCATTTT,-,TRBV28,TRBJ1-5,-
CSVVKGPYEQYF,TGCAGCGTGGTTAAGGGCCCCTACGAGCAGTACTTC,-,TRBV29-1,TRBJ2-7,-
CASSQVLAGVDTGELFF,TGCGCCAGCAGCCAAGTGCTAGCGGGAGTTGACACCGGGGAGCTGTTTTTT,TRBD2,TRBV4-1,TRBJ2-2,-
CASSFNFESPLHF,TGCGCCAGCAGCTTCAATTTCGAGTCACCCCTCCACTTT,-,TRBV5-1,TRBJ1-6,-
CARGIRDTSSHYF,TGCGCCAGGGGAATACGGGACACCTCTTCTCATTACTTC,-,TRBV23-1,TRBJ2-5,-
CASISPGMNTEAFF,TGTGCCAGCATTTCTCCGGGGATGAACACTGAAGCTTTCTTT,-,TRBV6-5,TRBJ1-1,-